These 11 T cell receptor beta chains originate from one sample sequenced in a study of T cells in Graves' hyperthyroidism and ophthalmopathy. What was amplified from RNA transcripts were TCR beta CDR3 regions. HTBI primers were employed in a first-round RT-PCR of the TCR CDR3. Each CDR3 protein gets one entry after TCRdb re-called the multiplex PCR reads with MiXCR. Among under 650,000 distinct CDR3 sequences listed, roughly 17% were seen once. The sample comprised blood. These receptors all stem from a woman under 40 with Graves' hyperthyroidism.

This clonotype has a handful of counts. This chain connects TRBV18 to TRBJ2-7, with TRBD1 identical over 8 bases. Germline V gene sequence: CDR1 KGHSH, CDR2 LQKENI. This CDR3 has 15 amino acids. The V segment lost 6 bases and the J segment 3 bases; nucleotides outside the gene matches: 10. This chain's CDR3 is CASSQQGESFYEQYF. The CDR3 DNA reads as TGTGCCAGCTCCCAACAGGGGGAGTCCTTCTACGAGCAGTACTTC.

This clonotype was observed a handful of times. The chain carries TRBV11-3 and TRBJ2-5; D is unclear. The CDR3 loop spans 14 amino acids. The germline CDR1 and CDR2 sequences are SGHNT and YENEEA. The V end lost 1 base, the J end lost 2 bases, and 8 bases lay between the germline ends. CDR3 coding DNA: TGTGCCAGCAGCTTAGGTTGGCCGCAAGAGACCCAGTACTTC. The encoded protein is CASSLGWPQETQYF. Together with reference TRBV11-3 and TRBJ2-5, the CDR3 gives the full variable domain: EAGVVQSPRYKIIEKKQPVAFWCNPISGHNTLYWYLQNLGQGPELLIRYENEEAVDDSQLPKDRFSAERLKGVDSTLKIQPAELGDSAVYLCASSLGWPQETQYFGPGTRLLVL.

There are many counts of this clonotype. The chain links TRBV3-1 to TRBJ1-1; possibly TRBD1 for D (6 bases). Per germline, CDR1 LGHDT and CDR2 YNNKEL (reference sequence). The CDR3 has 15 residues. V lost 4 bases, J lost 1 base, and 13 bases lay in between. CDR3 protein: CASSLSGQSNTEAFF. The CDR3 DNA is TGTGCCAGCAGCCTTTCGGGACAATCGAACACTGAAGCTTTCTTT.

This clonotype was observed many times. J is TRBJ2-1 and V is TRBV7-2, with 9 nucleotides matching TRBD2. The CDR3 has 16 amino acids. In germline, CDR1 is SGHTA, CDR2 FQGNSA. The V gene end was trimmed by 2 bases and the J gene end by 9 bases; junction bases not matched to a gene: 11. The CDR3: CASSLRVAGASGEQFF. In DNA, the CDR3 is TGTGCCAGCAGCTTAAGGGTAGCGGGAGCTTCCGGTGAGCAGTTCTTC.

The table lists this clonotype with a few counts. This chain connects TRBV4-1 to TRBJ2-2; D remains ambiguous. This CDR3 has 16 residues. Per germline, CDR1 MGHRA and CDR2 YSYEKL. V lost 1 base, J lost 1 base, and 10 bases lay in between. CDR3 bases: TGCGCCAGCAGCCAAGTGATTAGTAGGAACACCGGGGAGCTGTTTTTT. Its translation is CASSQVISRNTGELFF.

This clonotype was seen many times. The genes are TRBV28 and TRBJ2-5, with 8 bases that match TRBD1. V dropped 3 bases and J dropped 1; count of bases not matched to a gene: 7. The CDR3 loop spans 16 amino acids. Germline V gene sequence: CDR1 MDHEN, CDR2 SYDVKM. This CDR3 reads CASSFRQGAFQETQYF. Here the CDR3 DNA reads TGTGCCAGCAGTTTCAGGCAGGGGGCGTTCCAAGAGACCCAGTACTTC.

This clonotype was counted at least ten times. This chain uses TRBV7-2 with TRBJ2-3; D possibly uses TRBD1 or TRBD2 (5 bases each). Trimming took 5 bases from V and 0 from J, leaving 18 bases between them. The CDR3 spans 17 residues. The germline CDR1 and CDR2 sequences are SGHTA and FQGNSA. As DNA, the CDR3 is TGTGCCAGCAGCGAACTAGGGGCAGCGGCTAGCACAGATACGCAGTATTTT. Its protein product is CASSELGAAASTDTQYF. Combining the CDR3 with reference TRBV7-2 and TRBJ2-3 gives the whole variable domain GAGVSQSPSNKVTEKGKDVELRCDPISGHTALYWYRQSLGQGLEFLIYFQGNSAPDKSGLPSDRFSAERTGGSVSTLTIQRTQQEDSAVYLCASSELGAAASTDTQYFGPGTRLTVL.

This chain connects TRBV29-1 to TRBJ2-3; no reliable D call. The CDR3 loop spans 11 amino acids. Looked up from germline, CDR1 is SQVTM and CDR2 is ANQGSEA. V was trimmed by 7 bases and J by 6 bases, leaving 11 bases between them. CDR3 nucleotides: TGCAGCGCTGAGGAAGGCGATACGCAGTATTTT. It encodes CSAEEGDTQYF.

V and J are TRBV5-1 and TRBJ2-2; D uncertain. This CDR3 is built from 14 residues. CDR1 and CDR2 from the germline V gene are SGHRS and YFSETQ. V lost 5 bases, J lost 7 bases, and 15 bases lay in between. The chain's CDR3 is CASRQIGYIGELFF. CDR3 nucleotides: TGCGCCAGCAGGCAAATCGGGTACATCGGGGAGCTGTTTTTT.

V gene TRBV15 combines with J gene TRBJ1-1; D is possibly TRBD1 (5 bases). The germline V gene has CDR1 LNHNV and CDR2 YYDKDF (reference sequence). The CDR3 spans 15 residues. Between the trimmed V and J ends, which lost 0 bases and 7 bases, there was a span of 15 bases. CDR3 coding DNA: TGTGCCACCAGCAGAGAACCGGGGGGTCTTGATGAAGCTTTCTTT. Amino acids: CATSREPGGLDEAFF.

The sample holds many counts of this clonotype. This rearrangement joins TRBV19 to TRBJ2-1; 13 bases agree with TRBD2. The CDR3 covers 15 residues. V was pared by 5 bases and J by 7 bases, with 5 bases of the junction left unmatched. Per the germline V gene, CDR1 is LNHDA and CDR2 is SQIVND (reference sequence). The CDR3 loop is CASSATSGRRNEQFF. CDR3 coding DNA: TGTGCCAGTAGTGCGACTAGCGGGAGGAGGAATGAGCAGTTCTTC.